What follows are 12 T cell receptor beta chains derived from one specimen sequenced in a study of blood T cell repertoires in COVID-19. Generated by immunoSEQ multiplex PCR, the TCRdb table keeps only in-frame clones and is missing some. The profile covers hundreds of thousands of clones, with 82% appearing a single time and more than 3% taken by the ten largest. The source material was PBMCs or T cells enriched from blood (not recorded which). These receptors came from an older woman who had recovered from COVID-19.

There are a few counts of this clone. V usage is TRBV5-6 and J usage is TRBJ2-7; 10 bases align to TRBD2. Germline V gene data show CDR1 as SGHDT and CDR2 as YYEEEE. This CDR3 region has 16 residues. Losses at the gene ends were 0 bases for V and 2 bases for J; bases not matched to a gene: 5. The CDR3 DNA sequence: TGTGCCAGCAGCTTGGTTGGTACTAGCGGGACCTACGAGCAGTACTTC. This gives the protein CASSLVGTSGTYEQYF. Combining the CDR3 with reference TRBV5-6 and TRBJ2-7 gives the whole variable domain DAGVTQSPTHLIKTRGQQVTLRCSPKSGHDTVSWYQQALGQGPQFIFQYYEEEERQRGNFPDRFSGHQFPNYSSELNVNALLLGDSALYLCASSLVGTSGTYEQYFGPGTRLTVT.

The rearrangement joins TRBV29-1 to TRBJ2-7; 8 bases line up with TRBD1. This CDR3 is 12 amino acids long. Germline-derived CDR1 and CDR2 are SQVTM and ANQGSEA. Trimming cost V 7 bases and J 6 bases; bases outside gene matches: 8. In DNA, the CDR3 is TGCAGCGCCGGGACAGGACGTGGCGAGCAGTACTTC. Encoded protein: CSAGTGRGEQYF.

The chain combines TRBV5-4 with TRBJ2-1, with a weak D call TRBD2 (5 bases). Trimming pared 0 bases from V and 0 bases from J, leaving 7 bases between. The CDR3 runs to 15 residues. Germline CDR1 SGHNT, CDR2 YYREEE (reference sequence). CDR3 DNA: TGTGCCAGCAGCTTGGGCACTAGCTCCTACAATGAGCAGTTCTTC. Amino acids: CASSLGTSSYNEQFF.

This clone was detected ten times or more. The gene calls are TRBV7-8 and TRBJ1-2; the match to TRBD1 covers 10 bases. CDR1 is SGHVS, CDR2 FQNEAQ, per germline. This CDR3 comprises 15 residues. The J segment lost 6 bases and the V segment lost 1 base, leaving 5 bases of the junction unmatched. CDR3 bases: TGTGCCAGCAGCTTAGGGACAGGGGGGATCGATGGCTACACCTTC. This encodes CASSLGTGGIDGYTF. Full variable domain (missing parts from reference TRBV7-8 and TRBJ1-2): GAGVSQSPRYKVAKRGQDVALRCDPISGHVSLFWYQQALGQGPEFLTYFQNEAQLDKSGLPSDRFFAERPEGSVSTLKIQRTQQEDSAVYLCASSLGTGGIDGYTFGSGTRLTVV.

This clone appeared a few times. The rearrangement joins TRBV4-2 to TRBJ2-5; the match to TRBD1 covers 7 bases. The CDR3 loop spans 14 amino acids. V lost 4 bases and J lost 4; bases outside the gene matches: 6. Germline CDR1 reads LGHNA; CDR2 reads YNFKEQ. The CDR3 reads CASSRTGQGETQYF. DNA of the CDR3: TGTGCCAGCAGCCGGACAGGCCAAGGAGAGACCCAGTACTTC.

In this sample, this clone turned up a few times. The J gene is TRBJ1-6, the V gene TRBV14; D is unclear. The CDR3 is 14 amino acids. Germline CDR1 reads SGHDN; CDR2 reads FVKESK. V lost 4 bases to trimming and J lost 10 bases, with 14 bases between them. The CDR3 loop reads CASSLAFGGSPLHF. The CDR3 DNA sequence: TGTGCCAGCAGCCTAGCGTTTGGAGGATCACCCCTCCACTTT.

The V and J genes are TRBV19 and TRBJ2-3; 13 positions match TRBD2. This CDR3 comprises 16 residues. Unmatched junction bases numbered 11, after V lost 6 bases and J lost 8 bases. CDR1 LNHDA and CDR2 SQIVND come from the germline V gene (reference sequence). CDR3 region: CASRQGLAGPQGTQYF. The CDR3 region has the DNA TGTGCCAGTAGGCAGGGACTAGCGGGACCCCAAGGTACGCAGTATTTT.

V usage is TRBV7-3 and J usage is TRBJ1-5; 12 nucleotides match TRBD1. The V and J ends lost 8 bases and 5 bases, in that order; junction bases with no gene match: 10. Germline loops: CDR1 SGHTA, CDR2 FQGTGA. This CDR3 region has 16 residues. DNA for the CDR3: TGTGCCAGCCGCCCTTGGGACAGGGGGCTTTATCAGCCCCAGCATTTT. Amino acids: CASRPWDRGLYQPQHF.

V is TRBV4-2 and J is TRBJ2-7, with 10 nucleotides matching TRBD2. This CDR3 has 17 residues. Per germline, CDR1 LGHNA and CDR2 YNFKEQ. After removal of 1 base from V and 4 bases from J, the junction contained 10 bases not matched to a gene. This chain's CDR3 is CASSQGELAGKTYEQYF. CDR3 sequence (DNA): TGTGCCAGCAGCCAAGGTGAACTAGCGGGAAAGACATACGAGCAGTACTTC.

The V gene is TRBV3-1 (or the pseudogene TRBV3-2), the J gene TRBJ2-1, with a weak D call TRBD2 (6 bases). The CDR3 is made up of 17 amino acids. CDR1 and CDR2 from the germline V gene are LGHDT and YNNKEL (reference sequence). V lost 4 bases to trimming and J lost 4 bases, with 20 bases between them. CDR3 region: CASSPPPTGALYNEQFF. The CDR3 DNA sequence: TGTGCCAGCAGCCCCCCTCCCACGGGAGCCCTATACAATGAGCAGTTCTTC.

V usage is TRBV2 and J usage is TRBJ2-7, with 9 bases identical to TRBD2. The CDR3 runs 14 residues. Looked up from germline, CDR1 is SNHLY and CDR2 is FYNNEI. The trim removed 4 bases at V and 4 bases at J, leaving 5 bases unmatched. DNA of the CDR3: TGTGCCAGCAGTGTGGAGCGGGAGGTGTACGAGCAGTACTTC. Its translation: CASSVEREVYEQYF.

CDR3 DNA sequence: TGTGCCAGCAGCCAAGGACAGACAGGGGGAAGGGAGCCCCAGCATTTT. Translation gives CASSQGQTGGREPQHF. The chain has TRBV3-1 (or the pseudogene TRBV3-2) and TRBJ1-5, with 9 bases aligning to TRBD1. CDR3 length: 16 amino acids. V lost 1 base, J lost 8 bases, and 9 bases stayed unmatched. Germline CDR1 reads LGHDT; CDR2 reads YNNKEL (reference sequence).